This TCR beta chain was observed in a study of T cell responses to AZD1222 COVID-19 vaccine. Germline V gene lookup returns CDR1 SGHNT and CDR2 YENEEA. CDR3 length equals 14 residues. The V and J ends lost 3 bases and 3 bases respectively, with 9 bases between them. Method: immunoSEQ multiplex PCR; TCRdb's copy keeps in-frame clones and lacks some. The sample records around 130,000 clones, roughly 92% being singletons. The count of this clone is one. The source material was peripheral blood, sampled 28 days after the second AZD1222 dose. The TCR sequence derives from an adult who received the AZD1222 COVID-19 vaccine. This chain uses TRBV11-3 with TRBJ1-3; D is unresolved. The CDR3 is CASSFGTVGNTIYF. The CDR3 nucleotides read TGTGCCAGCAGCTTTGGTACAGTTGGAAACACCATATATTTT.